This TCR beta chain derives from a study of cytomegalovirus exposure and HLA in healthy donors. With V trimmed by 5 bases and J by 1 base, 7 bases remained unmatched. This CDR3 is 17 amino acids long. Germline CDR1 reads SGHAT; CDR2 reads FQNNGV. The study ran its PCR with 60 Vbeta and 13 Jbeta primers. Measured with immunoSEQ multiplex PCR; TCRdb has only the in-frame clones, and not every one. This table holds nearly 110,000 clones, about 85% found once. The source material was PBMCs. This chain links TRBV11-2 with TRBJ2-1; the match to TRBD2 covers 11 bases. The TCR sequence derives from a man aged 25-40 years in good health and CMV-seronegative. The CDR3 region has the DNA TGTGCCAGCAGCCCCGGAACTAGCGGGAGTTCCTACAATGAGCAGTTCTTC. This translates into CASSPGTSGSSYNEQFF.